This T cell receptor beta chain derives from a study of shared T cell receptors in the human thymus. This CDR3 is 14 amino acids long. The V end was cut by 1 base, the J end by 6 bases, with 12 bases between. Germline V gene data show CDR1 as GTSNPN and CDR2 as SVGIG (reference sequence). Sequencing used immunoSEQ multiplex PCR; TCRdb keeps in-frame clones, though not all of them. The sample lists hundreds of thousands of clones, around nine tenths occurring once. The same specimen was also included in a second study, on human thymus T cells. That report notes: Thymic resections from corrective heart surgery supplied the tissue. Gene usage (both V and J) appeared biased in thymic and blood repertoires. Related reports documented highly overlapping thymic repertoires among unrelated individuals.

The clonotype originates from a boy under three years old with a congenital heart defect. The sample comprised thymocytes. This chain joins TRBV30 and TRBJ2-2; D is possibly TRBD2 (5 bases). The CDR3 coding sequence is TGTGCCTGGAGTGAGAGGGATAGCGCCGGGGAGCTGTTTTTT. Translating gives CAWSERDSAGELFF. Using reference TRBV30 and TRBJ2-2 for the parts outside the CDR3, the full variable domain is SQTIHQWPATLVQPVGSPLSLECTVEGTSNPNLYWYRQAAGRGLQLLFYSVGIGQISSEVPQNLSASRPQDRQFILSSKKLLLSDSGFYLCAWSERDSAGELFFGEGSRLTVL.